A single sample is the source of the 30 T cell receptor beta chains below, sequenced in a study of blood T cell repertoires in COVID-19. Repertoires were generated with immunoSEQ multiplex PCR, while TCRdb's copy carries only in-frame clones and drops some. In the table there are some 200,000 clones, about 85% of which are singletons. Sequencing was carried out using peripheral blood. All receptors derive from a woman of 80 years or more with COVID-19, enrolled during active disease.

This clone appeared a few times. In DNA, the CDR3 is TGTGCCTGGAGTGTAAACGGTGAAAAACTGTTTTTT. Translating it yields CAWSVNGEKLFF. The chain joins TRBV30 to TRBJ1-4; no firm D call. Trimming took 0 bases from V and 7 from J, leaving 6 bases between them. CDR1 is GTSNPN, CDR2 SVGIG, per germline (reference sequence). The CDR3 contains 12 residues.

V gene TRBV28 combines with J gene TRBJ1-4, with D possibly TRBD1 on 5 matching bases. V gave up 4 bases and J gave up 8 bases, with 14 bases separating them. From germline, CDR1 is MDHEN and CDR2 SYDVKM. This CDR3 is 14 amino acids long. The CDR3: CASSSTAPQEKLFF. As DNA, the CDR3 is TGTGCCAGCAGTTCGACAGCGCCTCAAGAAAAACTGTTTTTT.

This clone occurred a few times. This chain's CDR3 is CASTSLGTGQEQYF. In DNA, the CDR3 is TGTGCCAGCACCTCCCTTGGGACAGGGCAAGAGCAGTACTTC. J is TRBJ2-7 and V is TRBV28; 9 positions agree with TRBD1. After removal of 7 bases from V and 7 bases from J, the junction contained 11 bases not matched to a gene. Looked up from germline, CDR1 is MDHEN and CDR2 is SYDVKM. The CDR3 covers 14 residues.

This chain connects TRBV19 to TRBJ1-2, with a possible D match to TRBD1 (5 bases). Trimming stripped 7 bases from V and 2 bases from J, with 14 bases between. The CDR3 has 14 amino acids. From germline, CDR1 is LNHDA and CDR2 SQIVND (reference sequence). The CDR3 nucleotides read TGTGCCAGTACCACTGGGCCAGGGAACTATGGCTACACCTTC. Amino acids: CASTTGPGNYGYTF.

The chain combines TRBV11-3 with TRBJ2-1, with D tentatively TRBD1 (5 bases). This CDR3 has 14 amino acids. V lost 2 bases and J lost 5, with 10 bases in between. Looked up from germline, CDR1 is SGHNT and CDR2 is YENEEA. The CDR3 DNA is TGTGCCAGCAGCTTAACAGGTACCAACAATGAGCAGTTCTTC. Translated: CASSLTGTNNEQFF.

On this clone: This CDR3 fails to terminate in the conserved phenylalanine or tryptophan, so it likely reflects a read error. V gene TRBV18 combines with J gene TRBJ2-7; 7 bases map to TRBD1. Per the germline V gene, CDR1 is KGHSH and CDR2 is LQKENI. The CDR3 sequence is 15 residues long. With 5 bases clipped from V and 2 bases from J, the junction kept 9 bases outside the gene matches. The CDR3 protein is CASSEGQVPTYEQYI. In DNA, the CDR3 is TGTGCCAGCTCAGAAGGACAGGTTCCTACCTACGAGCAGTACATC.

The chain employs TRBV6-5 and TRBJ2-2; TRBD2 matches at 11 bases. This CDR3 comprises 15 residues. The germline gives CDR1 MNHEY, CDR2 SVGAGI. V dropped 4 bases and J dropped 6; count of bases not matched to a gene: 4. The CDR3 DNA reads TGTGCCAGCAGTTTCACTAGCGGGGGCTCCGGGGAGCTGTTTTTT. Amino acids: CASSFTSGGSGELFF.

The V gene is TRBV25-1, the J gene TRBJ1-2; 7 bases fit TRBD1. The trim removed 3 bases at V and 1 base at J, leaving 11 bases unmatched. CDR3 length equals 17 residues. Germline lookup yields CDR1 MGHDK and CDR2 SYGVNS. In DNA, the CDR3 is TGTGCCAGCAGTGACCCCCTTGGGCAGGGGGGTAACTATGGCTACACCTTC. Its translation: CASSDPLGQGGNYGYTF.

The chain joins TRBV4-1 to TRBJ2-2; 7 bases agree with TRBD1. The J segment lost 6 bases and the V segment lost 0 bases, leaving 4 bases of the junction unmatched. This CDR3 spans 15 amino acids. CDR1 MGHRA and CDR2 YSYEKL come from the germline V gene. This CDR3 is CASSQEVQGSGELFF. The DNA of the CDR3 is TGCGCCAGCAGCCAAGAGGTACAGGGGTCCGGGGAGCTGTTTTTT.

The rearrangement links TRBV19 to TRBJ2-1; a weak D match, TRBD2 (5 bases). The length of the CDR3 is 14 residues. Deletions cut 3 bases from V and 9 bases from J, with 15 bases between. Germline V CDR1 and CDR2: LNHDA, SQIVND (reference sequence). The CDR3 protein is CASSIAGQSGEQFF. The CDR3 bases are TGTGCCAGTAGTATTGCGGGCCAGTCCGGTGAGCAGTTCTTC.

The rearrangement links TRBV19 to TRBJ2-1; a possible D gene is TRBD2 (6 bases). Trimming stripped 5 bases from V and 6 bases from J, with 14 bases between. CDR3 length: 14 residues. CDR1 and CDR2 (germline): LNHDA, SQIVND (reference sequence). In DNA form, the CDR3 reads TGTGCCAGTAGTTCCCGGAGGGATTTCAATGAGCAGTTCTTC. Residues: CASSSRRDFNEQFF.

The genes are TRBV7-9 and TRBJ2-1; D is unresolved. The CDR3 spans 14 residues. V lost 5 bases, J lost 0 bases, and 8 bases lay in between. Germline loops: CDR1 SEHNR, CDR2 FQNEAQ (reference sequence). The CDR3 loop is CASSLPGSYNEQFF. In DNA, the CDR3 is TGTGCCAGCAGCCTCCCGGGCTCCTACAATGAGCAGTTCTTC.

The chain links TRBV6-1 to TRBJ1-1, with 7 bases lining up with TRBD1. The trim removed 2 bases at V and 4 bases at J, leaving 4 bases unmatched. Germline-derived CDR1 and CDR2 are MNHNS and SASEGT. The CDR3 contains 14 residues. CDR3 bases: TGTGCCAGCAGTGAAAGACAGGGTACCACTGAAGCTTTCTTT. Residues: CASSERQGTTEAFF.

This clone was counted once. This chain links TRBV7-9 with TRBJ2-5; TRBD2 aligns across 7 bases. Losses at the gene ends were 5 bases for V and 5 bases for J; bases not matched to a gene: 5. Germline-derived CDR1 and CDR2 are SEHNR and FQNEAQ (reference sequence). This CDR3 is built from 13 residues. The CDR3 region has the DNA TGTGCCAGCAGCGCCGGACTAGGGGAGACCCAGTACTTC. It translates to CASSAGLGETQYF.

The gene calls are TRBV4-2 and TRBJ2-1; weak D call: TRBD1 (6 bases). Per the germline V gene, CDR1 is LGHNA and CDR2 is YNFKEQ. CDR3 length equals 15 residues. Trimming took 6 bases from V and 0 from J, leaving 12 bases between them. Here the CDR3 reads CASRPTGSSYNEQFF. The CDR3 DNA reads TGTGCCAGCAGACCAACAGGGAGCTCCTACAATGAGCAGTTCTTC.

The CDR3 here is CASTDRGAGYTQYF. The CDR3 DNA reads TGTGCCAGTACGGACAGGGGAGCGGGTTATACGCAGTATTTT. The chain combines TRBV6-6 with TRBJ2-3; the match to TRBD1 covers 9 bases. CDR3 length: 14 residues. Germline CDR1 and CDR2: MNHNY and SVGAGI (reference sequence). The ends lost 9 bases at V and 7 bases at J; junction bases unmatched: 11.

This clone appeared once. The chain links TRBV18 to TRBJ1-1; TRBD1 matches at 7 bases. The CDR3 spans 15 residues. J gave up 2 bases and V 1 base, and 4 bases lay outside the gene matches. Germline V gives CDR1 KGHSH, CDR2 LQKENI. In DNA, the CDR3 is TGTGCCAGCTCACCACGACAGGGTAGTAACACTGAAGCTTTCTTT. Translating gives CASSPRQGSNTEAFF.

V is TRBV10-2 and J is TRBJ2-5, with a tentative D call TRBD1 (6 bases). Trimming pared 6 bases from V and 2 bases from J, leaving 7 bases between. Germline V CDR1 and CDR2: WSHSY, SAAADI. The CDR3 length is 12 residues. CDR3 sequence reads: CASSGQQETQYF. The CDR3 nucleotides read TGCGCCAGCAGCGGACAGCAAGAGACCCAGTACTTC.

The chain recombines TRBV29-1 with TRBJ1-1; TRBD1 aligns across 8 bases. The V gene end was trimmed by 7 bases and the J gene end by 3 bases; junction bases not matched to a gene: 7. Per germline, CDR1 SQVTM and CDR2 ANQGSEA. This CDR3 has 13 residues. The CDR3 here is CSARQGRYTEAFF. CDR3 DNA sequence: TGCAGCGCCAGACAGGGGCGGTACACTGAAGCTTTCTTT.

This clone showed up just a few times. V is TRBV10-1 and J is TRBJ2-6, with a possible D match to TRBD2 (6 bases). Trimming left V 8 bases short and J 1 base short, with 15 bases between. CDR1 and CDR2 (germline): WNHNN, SYGVQD (reference sequence). This CDR3 spans 16 amino acids. The CDR3 protein is CASARNAGSGANVLTF. The CDR3 coding sequence is TGCGCCAGCGCTCGGAACGCGGGGTCTGGGGCCAACGTCCTGACTTTC.

The V and J genes are TRBV7-2 and TRBJ1-2; D is undetermined. This CDR3 has 12 residues. Trimming took off 3 bases at V and 7 bases at J, with 9 bases between the two ends. The germline CDR1 and CDR2 sequences are SGHTA and FQGNSA. CDR3 region: CASSFSQSGYTF. The CDR3 DNA is TGTGCCAGCAGCTTTAGTCAATCTGGCTACACCTTC.

V and J are TRBV30 and TRBJ1-1; D call uncertain. The germline V and J ends were trimmed by 2 bases and 2 bases, with 9 bases remaining between them. CDR3 size: 13 residues. In germline, CDR1 is GTSNPN, CDR2 SVGIG (reference sequence). CDR3 region: CAWSYITNTEAFF. DNA of the CDR3: TGTGCCTGGAGTTACATTACAAACACTGAAGCTTTCTTT.

The V and J genes are TRBV10-3 and TRBJ1-5, with D unclear. Trimming shortened V by 6 bases and J by 3 bases, and 15 bases separated the two germline ends. The V gene's germline CDR1 is ENHRY and CDR2 SYGVKD. The length of the CDR3 is 15 residues. The DNA of the CDR3 is TGTGCCATCAGCCAGAGCGACCGTGACAATCAGCCCCAGCATTTT. It specifies CAISQSDRDNQPQHF.

This clone occurred once. The V call is TRBV11-2, the J call TRBJ1-1; TRBD1 agrees at 8 bases. The ends lost 3 bases at V and 4 bases at J; junction bases unmatched: 4. The CDR3 is 14 residues long. Looked up from germline, CDR1 is SGHAT and CDR2 is FQNNGV. CDR3 nucleotide sequence: TGTGCCAGCAGCTTCTCCCAGGGGGCCACTGAAGCTTTCTTT. Translating it yields CASSFSQGATEAFF.

V and J are TRBV7-9 and TRBJ1-2; possible D gene TRBD1, 6 bases. Germline loops: CDR1 SEHNR, CDR2 FQNEAQ (reference sequence). The ends were cut back, 3 bases at V and 0 bases at J, with 20 bases in the middle. The CDR3 runs 18 residues. The CDR3 reads CASSFSPGQPETNYGYTF. The CDR3 DNA reads as TGTGCCAGCAGCTTTTCTCCAGGACAGCCGGAAACTAACTATGGCTACACCTTC.

The chain has TRBV6-1 and TRBJ1-1; weak D call: TRBD1 (6 bases). The CDR3 extends over 18 amino acids. Trimming took off 1 base at V and 1 base at J, with 19 bases between the two ends. Germline values: CDR1 MNHNS, CDR2 SASEGT. The CDR3 protein is CASSEVHPTGSSNTEAFF. CDR3 bases: TGTGCCAGCAGTGAAGTCCACCCGACAGGTTCCTCGAACACTGAAGCTTTCTTT.

This chain uses TRBV7-2 with TRBJ2-3; TRBD2 agrees at 10 bases. This CDR3 has 16 residues. Germline assignment: CDR1 SGHTA and CDR2 FQGNSA. V gave up 5 bases and J gave up 3 bases; unmatched junction bases: 8. CDR3 in DNA: TGTGCCAGCAGCAAAAGCGGGGGGGCCCGTACAGATACGCAGTATTTT. Translation gives CASSKSGGARTDTQYF.

On this clone itself: The sample carries other DNA sequences with the same CDR3. The chain couples TRBV5-1 to TRBJ1-1, with D perhaps TRBD1 (6 bases). This CDR3 is 13 amino acids long. The V gene lost 2 bases and the J gene lost 2 bases, with 7 bases spanning the gap. Germline values: CDR1 SGHRS, CDR2 YFSETQ. The CDR3 loop reads CASSLQGNTEAFF. The CDR3, as DNA: TGCGCCAGCAGCTTACAGGGCAACACTGAAGCTTTCTTT.

V gene TRBV6-5 combines with J gene TRBJ1-1; D unresolved. V was trimmed by 8 bases and J by 4 bases, leaving 20 bases between them. Germline assignment: CDR1 MNHEY and CDR2 SVGAGI. The CDR3 contains 15 residues. CDR3 in amino acids: CASQRGERATTEAFF. Written as DNA, the CDR3 is TGTGCCAGCCAAAGAGGCGAGCGAGCCACCACTGAAGCTTTCTTT.

The V call is TRBV28, the J call TRBJ2-5; tentative D call: TRBD1 (6 bases). Germline lookup yields CDR1 MDHEN and CDR2 SYDVKM. Deletions cut 6 bases from V and 4 bases from J, with 15 bases between. CDR3 length equals 14 residues. The CDR3 loop is CASRRRPTGETQYF. The CDR3 DNA reads as TGTGCCAGCAGACGCCGCCCGACAGGAGAGACCCAGTACTTC.